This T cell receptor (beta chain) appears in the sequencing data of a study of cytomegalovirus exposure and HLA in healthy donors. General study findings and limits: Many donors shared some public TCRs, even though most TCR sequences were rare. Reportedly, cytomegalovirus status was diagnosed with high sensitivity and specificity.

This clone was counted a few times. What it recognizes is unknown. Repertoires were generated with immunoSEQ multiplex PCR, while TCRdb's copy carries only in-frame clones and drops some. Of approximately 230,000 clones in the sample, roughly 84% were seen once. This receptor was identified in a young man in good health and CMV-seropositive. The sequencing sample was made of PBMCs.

Here the CDR3 DNA reads TGTGCCAGCAGTTTAAATCCAGGGCTCGCTCAGTACTTC. As protein: CASSLNPGLAQYF. The genes are TRBV28 and TRBJ2-4, with a possible D match to TRBD1 (5 bases). CDR3 size: 13 residues. Trimming shortened V by 2 bases and J by 12 bases, and 14 bases separated the two germline ends. CDR1 is MDHEN, CDR2 SYDVKM, per germline.